This paragraph covers one T cell receptor (beta chain) sequence. As the sequencing template, cDNA was produced by extracting RNA and reverse transcribing it. TCRdb's table, derived via immunoSEQ multiplex PCR, lists solely in-frame clones and lacks some. The sample holds 95,000 to 120,000 clones, under 65% seen once. This sample is drawn from a study of CD8+ T cells in alopecia areata. Trimming removed 9 bases from V and 7 bases from J, with 20 bases in between. This CDR3 contains 13 residues. Germline V lookup: CDR1 SGHNT, CDR2 YYREEE (reference sequence). This TCR was recovered from a human donor with alopecia areata. The chain carries TRBV5-4 and TRBJ2-7, with D perhaps matching TRBD2 (5 bases). What was sequenced was NKG2D-low CD8+ T cells sorted from blood. The DNA for the CDR3 is TGTGCCACTACTTTCGGGGTCCGGAGGGAGCAGTACTTC. This translates into CATTFGVRREQYF. Variable domain in full (rest from reference TRBV5-4 and TRBJ2-7): ETGVTQSPTHLIKTRGQQVTLRCSSQSGHNTVSWYQQALGQGPQFIFQYYREEENGRGNFPPRFSGLQFPNYSSELNVNALELDDSALYLCATTFGVRREQYFGPGTRLTVT.